Listed here are 18 T cell receptor beta chains from one sample, sequenced in a study of beta chain features in type 1 diabetes. Findings and limits, study-wide: TCRB CDR3s from Type 1 diabetes patients were moderately but significantly shorter in all four CD4+ subsets.

The antigens of these receptors remain unknown. Every bit of the isolated RNA underwent reverse transcription, so sequencing read expressed TCRB transcripts. TCRdb's table, derived via immunoSEQ multiplex PCR, lists solely in-frame clones and lacks some. The sample lists about 150,000 clones; 10% were seen once. The sample taken for sequencing was central memory CD4+ T cells from blood. The source of these receptors is a man aged 25 to 45 with type 1 diabetes.

The genes are TRBV30 and TRBJ1-1; 7 nucleotides agree with TRBD1. V shed 5 bases and J 10 bases; nucleotides not matched to a gene: 16. There are 14 residues in the CDR3. CDR1 is GTSNPN, CDR2 SVGIG, per germline (reference sequence). This CDR3 is CAWGHLRQGQSAFF. The CDR3 DNA is TGTGCCTGGGGCCACCTACGACAGGGTCAGTCAGCTTTCTTT. The whole variable domain, filled in from reference TRBV30 and TRBJ1-1, reads SQTIHQWPATLVQPVGSPLSLECTVEGTSNPNLYWYRQAAGRGLQLLFYSVGIGQISSEVPQNLSASRPQDRQFILSSKKLLLSDSGFYLCAWGHLRQGQSAFFGQGTRLTVV.

This clone was found a few times. The chain links TRBV7-2 to TRBJ2-1, with a weak D call TRBD2 (7 bases). The CDR3 has 16 residues. V was cut by 4 bases and J by 2 bases, with 15 bases left in between. From germline, CDR1 is SGHTA and CDR2 FQGNSA. CDR3: CASSYNQGRAYNEQFF. In nucleotides, the CDR3 is TGTGCCAGCAGCTACAACCAGGGGAGGGCCTACAATGAGCAGTTCTTC. The full variable domain, completed using reference TRBV7-2 and TRBJ2-1, is GAGVSQSPSNKVTEKGKDVELRCDPISGHTALYWYRQSLGQGLEFLIYFQGNSAPDKSGLPSDRFSAERTGGSVSTLTIQRTQQEDSAVYLCASSYNQGRAYNEQFFGPGTRLTVL.

This chain links TRBV2 with TRBJ2-5, with 8 bases matching TRBD1. CDR3 length: 13 residues. V was pared by 7 bases and J by 4 bases, with 5 bases of the junction left unmatched. CDR1 and CDR2 (germline): SNHLY, FYNNEI. The chain's CDR3 is CASTGGLGETQYF. CDR3 DNA sequence: TGTGCCAGCACAGGGGGCCTAGGAGAGACCCAGTACTTC.

This clone was picked up a small number of times. The sample contains more than one DNA sequence encoding this CDR3. The chain links TRBV20-1 to TRBJ2-5; D gene unclear. Trimming took off 5 bases at V and 3 bases at J, with 7 bases between the two ends. The CDR3 is 11 residues long. Germline-derived CDR1 and CDR2 are DFQATT and SNEGSKA (reference sequence). DNA of the CDR3: TGCAGTGCTTTGAGTGAAGAGACCCAGTACTTC. This encodes CSALSEETQYF.

The chain carries TRBV5-6 and TRBJ2-1; a possible D gene is TRBD2 (7 bases). CDR3 size: 14 residues. The germline CDR1 and CDR2 sequences are SGHDT and YYEEEE. V was clipped by 3 bases and J by 8 bases, with 15 bases between them. CDR3 protein: CASSWGGGMYEQFF. CDR3 DNA: TGTGCCAGCAGCTGGGGAGGGGGGATGTATGAGCAGTTCTTC.

The V call is TRBV15, the J call TRBJ1-2; TRBD1 agrees at 10 bases. The germline CDR1 and CDR2 sequences are LNHNV and YYDKDF (reference sequence). The trim removed 0 bases at V and 3 bases at J, leaving 13 bases unmatched. The CDR3 is 19 residues long. The CDR3 is CATSRDSSAGTGAYYGYTF. DNA of the CDR3: TGTGCCACCAGCAGAGATTCTTCAGCCGGGACAGGGGCTTACTATGGCTACACCTTC.

This sequence joins TRBV7-2 and TRBJ2-7; D gene uncertain. Trimming took off 5 bases at V and 2 bases at J, with 13 bases between the two ends. The CDR3 has 14 amino acids. The V gene's germline CDR1 is SGHTA and CDR2 FQGNSA. The CDR3 nucleotides read TGTGCCAGCAGCCCCGCAACTGGTCCCTACGAGCAGTACTTC. This encodes CASSPATGPYEQYF.

The sample holds a few counts of this clone. This rearrangement joins TRBV6-1 to TRBJ2-7; tentative D call: TRBD2 (6 bases). Germline V gene data show CDR1 as MNHNS and CDR2 as SASEGT. There are 13 residues in the CDR3. The V end lost 7 bases, the J end lost 3 bases, and 13 bases lay between the germline ends. CDR3 in amino acids: CASTDRGGYEQYF. The CDR3 region has the DNA TGTGCCAGCACAGACCGGGGAGGCTACGAGCAGTACTTC.

This clone was found a few times. V is TRBV27 and J is TRBJ2-6, with 9 bases matching TRBD1. The CDR3 is 16 amino acids. V lost 6 bases, J lost 2 bases, and 5 bases stayed unmatched. Per germline, CDR1 MNHEY and CDR2 SMNVEV (reference sequence). CDR3 region: CASSSGDRAGANVLTF. DNA for the CDR3: TGTGCCAGCAGCAGTGGGGACAGGGCTGGGGCCAACGTCCTGACTTTC.

The chain links TRBV27 to TRBJ2-7; TRBD1 aligns across 9 bases. The CDR3 is 14 residues long. The V gene end was trimmed by 4 bases and the J gene end by 7 bases; junction bases not matched to a gene: 8. Looked up from germline, CDR1 is MNHEY and CDR2 is SMNVEV (reference sequence). This CDR3 is CASSYGTGWGEQYF. Written as DNA, the CDR3 is TGTGCCAGCAGTTACGGGACAGGGTGGGGAGAGCAGTACTTC.

This clone has a handful of counts. V is TRBV7-9 and J is TRBJ2-7; 7 bases are a match to TRBD1. There are 14 residues in the CDR3. J was trimmed by 3 bases and V by 3 bases; bases with no gene match: 5. The germline CDR1 and CDR2 sequences are SEHNR and FQNEAQ (reference sequence). As DNA, the CDR3 is TGTGCCAGCAGCTTGAGAGGGGGCTTCTACGAGCAGTACTTC. Amino acids: CASSLRGGFYEQYF.

The chain has TRBV6-1 and TRBJ1-4; 9 bases map to TRBD1. CDR1 and CDR2 (germline): MNHNS, SASEGT. J lost 8 bases, V lost 1 base, and 8 bases had no gene match. This CDR3 has 16 residues. CDR3 bases: TGTGCCAGCAGTGAAGACAGGGGGCGCTTCGGAGAAAAACTGTTTTTT. This encodes CASSEDRGRFGEKLFF.

Written as DNA, the CDR3 is TGTGCCAGCAGCTTTTGGGACAGGGTATTAAACATTCAGTACTTC. Protein: CASSFWDRVLNIQYF. The chain joins TRBV5-6 to TRBJ2-4, with 9 bases aligning to TRBD1. V lost 2 bases and J lost 6; bases outside the gene matches: 6. From germline, CDR1 is SGHDT and CDR2 YYEEEE. The CDR3 is 15 amino acids.

The chain has TRBV5-1 and TRBJ2-2; a possible D gene is TRBD1 (6 bases). Per germline, CDR1 SGHRS and CDR2 YFSETQ. The V gene lost 1 base and the J gene lost 4 bases, with 14 bases spanning the gap. CDR3 length: 16 amino acids. In DNA form, the CDR3 reads TGCGCCAGCAGCTTGATGGGGGCGGCCCTCACCGGGGAGCTGTTTTTT. This encodes CASSLMGAALTGELFF.

This clone was counted between two and nine times. This chain uses TRBV18 with TRBJ2-7, with 12 bases fitting TRBD1. The CDR3 sequence is 16 residues long. J lost 0 bases, V lost 1 base, and 1 base had no gene match. Germline assignment: CDR1 KGHSH and CDR2 LQKENI. CDR3 DNA sequence: TGTGCCAGCTCACCACAGGGACAGGGGGCCTCCTACGAGCAGTACTTC. This codes for CASSPQGQGASYEQYF.

This clone was observed a handful of times. This chain joins TRBV29-1 and TRBJ2-3; the D gene is possibly TRBD2 (6 bases). Trimming removed 5 bases from V and 0 bases from J, with 15 bases in between. Germline V gene sequence: CDR1 SQVTM, CDR2 ANQGSEA. The CDR3 loop spans 15 amino acids. CDR3 region: CSVRTIGGSTDTQYF. In DNA, the CDR3 is TGCAGCGTTCGTACAATCGGGGGAAGCACAGATACGCAGTATTTT.

This chain connects TRBV7-3 to TRBJ2-1, with 11 bases identical to TRBD1. CDR1 is SGHTA and CDR2 is FQGTGA in the germline V gene. Germline trimming cut 5 bases from V and 4 bases from J; bases unmatched to any gene: 4. The CDR3 sequence is 15 residues long. CDR3 protein: CASSLDRGPYNEQFF. The CDR3 nucleotides are TGTGCCAGCAGCCTGGACAGGGGGCCTTACAATGAGCAGTTCTTC.

This chain joins TRBV7-9 and TRBJ1-1; TRBD1 agrees at 8 bases. The V gene's germline CDR1 is SEHNR and CDR2 FQNEAQ (reference sequence). The J segment lost 7 bases and the V segment lost 5 bases, leaving 6 bases of the junction unmatched. This CDR3 is built from 13 residues. The CDR3 bases are TGTGCCAGCAGCGCAGTACAGGGGGTTGAAGCTTTCTTT. Translation gives CASSAVQGVEAFF.